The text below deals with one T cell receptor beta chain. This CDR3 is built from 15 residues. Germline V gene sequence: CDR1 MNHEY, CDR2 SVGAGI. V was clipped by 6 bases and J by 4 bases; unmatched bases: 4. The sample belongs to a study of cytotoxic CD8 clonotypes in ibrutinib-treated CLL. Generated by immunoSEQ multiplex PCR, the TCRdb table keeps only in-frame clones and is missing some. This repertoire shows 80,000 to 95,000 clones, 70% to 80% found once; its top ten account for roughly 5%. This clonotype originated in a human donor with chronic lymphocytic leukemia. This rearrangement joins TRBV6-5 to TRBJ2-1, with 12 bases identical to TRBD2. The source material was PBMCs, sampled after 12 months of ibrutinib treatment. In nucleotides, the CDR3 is TGTGCCAGCAGCTCACTAGCGGGGGGTTACAATGAGCAGTTCTTC. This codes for CASSSLAGGYNEQFF.